This paragraph reports one T cell receptor beta chain. As yet, its antigen is unknown. This sample is drawn from a study of T cell responses to AZD1222 COVID-19 vaccine. It was second doses at about 4 or about 12 weeks that were pooled. Measured with immunoSEQ multiplex PCR; TCRdb has only the in-frame clones, and not every one. The table lists roughly 270,000 clones, about 94% of them singletons. The CDR3 runs 19 residues. Germline values: CDR1 MDHEN, CDR2 SYDVKM. Losses at the gene ends were 3 bases for V and 4 bases for J; bases not matched to a gene: 15. General study findings and limits: Only five to seven AZD1222 recipients tested seropositive at baseline. After the peak T cell response, and only then, were repertoires sampled.

The clonotype comes from an adult who received the AZD1222 COVID-19 vaccine. The sample consisted of peripheral blood, taken 28 days after the second AZD1222 dose. This rearrangement joins TRBV28 to TRBJ2-7; TRBD2 matches at 13 bases. CDR3 in amino acids: CASSFMLGLAGIGSYEQYF. CDR3 in DNA: TGTGCCAGCAGTTTTATGTTGGGACTAGCGGGAATCGGCTCTTACGAGCAGTACTTC.